This T cell receptor (beta chain) was profiled in a study of shared clonotypes between healthy human individuals. Germline V gene data show CDR1 as SGHTA and CDR2 as FQGTGA. The CDR3 runs to 17 residues. Trimming cost V 5 bases and J 8 bases; bases outside gene matches: 12. Assay: immunoSEQ multiplex PCR; the TCRdb copy retains only in-frame clones and omits some. The sample lists roughly 510,000 clones; over 60% were seen once. The receptor was derived from a woman aged 40 to 55 in good health. Some clones in this sample may be carry-over from other donors' samples. The source material was PBMCs. This rearrangement joins TRBV7-3 to TRBJ2-2, with 12 bases that match TRBD2. The CDR3 bases are TGTGCCAGCAGCCGAACCTCGACTAGCGGGAGATCAGGGGAGCTGTTTTTT. This gives the protein CASSRTSTSGRSGELFF.